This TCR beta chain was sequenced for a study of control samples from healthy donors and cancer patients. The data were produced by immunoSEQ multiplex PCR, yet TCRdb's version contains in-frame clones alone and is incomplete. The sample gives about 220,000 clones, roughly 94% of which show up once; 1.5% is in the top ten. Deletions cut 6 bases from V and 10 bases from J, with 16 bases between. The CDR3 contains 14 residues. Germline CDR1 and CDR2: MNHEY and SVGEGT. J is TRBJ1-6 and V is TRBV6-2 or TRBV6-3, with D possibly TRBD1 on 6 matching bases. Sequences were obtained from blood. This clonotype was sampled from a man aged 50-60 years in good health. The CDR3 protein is CASSWAGGDSPLHF. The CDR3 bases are TGTGCCAGCAGCTGGGCCGGGGGCGACTCACCCCTCCACTTT.